This TCR beta chain was recorded in a study of CD8 T cells in ankylosing spondylitis (dated by TCRdb to 2017 to 2019). In the study overall: The study profiled T cell receptor beta repertoires in healthy donors and ankylosing spondylitis patients to find disease-linked TCR variants. Peripheral blood samples were taken, and synovial fluid was additionally collected from ankylosing spondylitis patients. In total, the full study cohort was made up of 100 to 140 healthy donors and 25 ankylosing spondylitis patients.

The sample holds many counts of this clonotype. No cognate antigen has been identified for it. The sample holds no much larger clone one base away, and base qualities are not on file. Results the study describes overall, beyond this receptor: Some TCR beta motif variants had previously been reported in synovial fluid and blood of reactive arthritis patients, which suggested common disease-initiation mechanisms. A TCR beta motif made up of about eight highly homologous amino acid variants appeared to be characteristic of blood from ankylosing spondylitis patients. In peripheral blood, the disease-linked clones were found at relatively low frequencies and had a CD8+ phenotype. The disease-linked clones were reported as significantly enriched in matched synovial fluid samples from ankylosing spondylitis patients.

The sequencer listed for this sample is Illumina HiSeq 2500. Quantitative 5'-RACE with molecular barcodes was the method used to prepare the TCR beta libraries. The source study handled its data this way. Disease-linked TCR variants were identified with a new computational method built on a probabilistic model of VDJ rearrangement. TCRdb itself trimmed the public reads at Q25 with fastp, ran MiXCR and retained productive beta chains. Under each unique CDR3 protein, matching rows form one entry showing the most common genes and DNA. TCRdb's processing, not the study's, gives the V and J calls here. Here the sample has 350,000 to 550,000 distinct CDR3 sequences; 20% to 30% occur a single time. The leading ten clones occupy 0.75% to 0.9% of the sample. The CDR3 goes from the cysteine to the phenylalanine over 14 residues. Just CDR3 DNA is preserved here, 42 bases in frame from base 1. The trim is 0 bases for V and 3 bases for J, with a gap of 6 bases between the germline ends. The germline V gene yields SGHRS for CDR1 and YFSETQ for CDR2.

The TCR comes from a male donor with ankylosing spondylitis. The sequenced sample was blood, either unsorted or a sorted T cell fraction (not recorded which). Recombination linked TRBV5-1 to TRBJ2-2, with no confidently assigned D gene. The CDR3 is CASSLDAHTGELFF. The nucleotide sequence is given as TGCGCCAGCAGCTTGGACGCGCACACCGGGGAGCTGTTTTTT. Full variable domain (CDR3 extended with the reference TRBV5-1 and TRBJ2-2 proteins): KAGVTQTPRYLIKTRGQQVTLSCSPISGHRSVSWYQQTPGQGLQFLFEYFSETQRNKGNFPGRFSGRQFSNSRSEMNVSTLELGDSALYLCASSLDAHTGELFFGEGSRLTVL.